One sample yielded the 6 T cell receptor beta chains listed below, sequenced in a study of blood T cell repertoires in COVID-19. Here immunoSEQ multiplex PCR was the method, and the copy in TCRdb shows in-frame clones only, minus some. The sample lists fewer than 300,000 clones, more than 80% occurring once. The sequencing input was PBMCs or T cells enriched from blood (not recorded which). These TCRs come from a woman aged 30 to 39 who had recovered from COVID-19.

J is TRBJ2-7 and V is TRBV27; 7 bases line up with TRBD2. CDR1 and CDR2 from the germline V gene are MNHEY and SMNVEV (reference sequence). The CDR3 spans 13 residues. Unmatched junction bases numbered 8, after V lost 8 bases and J lost 4 bases. As DNA, the CDR3 is TGTGCCAGCTCTAGGGCGGGAGCGTACGAGCAGTACTTC. This gives the protein CASSRAGAYEQYF.

This clone was detected a few times. The gene calls are TRBV7-9 and TRBJ2-5; 9 nucleotides align to TRBD1. V lost 5 bases to trimming and J lost 2 bases; unmatched junction nucleotides: 12. There are 17 residues in the CDR3. The germline CDR1 and CDR2 sequences are SEHNR and FQNEAQ (reference sequence). In nucleotides, the CDR3 is TGTGCCAGCAGCGACAAGCTTAAACAGGGGGCACAAGAGACCCAGTACTTC. Residues: CASSDKLKQGAQETQYF.

The rearrangement uses TRBV5-1 and TRBJ2-5; TRBD2 agrees at 16 bases. Per germline, CDR1 SGHRS and CDR2 YFSETQ. The CDR3 totals 16 residues. Trimming took 0 bases from V and 13 from J; bases not matched to a gene: 9. CDR3 sequence reads: CASSLEAGTSGRAVYF. The CDR3 bases are TGCGCCAGCAGCTTGGAGGCCGGGACTAGCGGGAGGGCCGTGTACTTC. The complete variable domain, with remaining parts taken from reference TRBV5-1 and TRBJ2-5, reads KAGVTQTPRYLIKTRGQQVTLSCSPISGHRSVSWYQQTPGQGLQFLFEYFSETQRNKGNFPGRFSGRQFSNSRSEMNVSTLELGDSALYLCASSLEAGTSGRAVYFGPGTRLLVL.

This clone was detected once. V is TRBV19 and J is TRBJ2-1; D ambiguous. The CDR3 runs 15 residues. In germline, CDR1 is LNHDA, CDR2 SQIVND (reference sequence). The V end was cut by 6 bases, the J end by 0 bases, with 12 bases between. Written as DNA, the CDR3 is TGTGCCAGTAGGAGCCGCCGGAGCTCCTACAATGAGCAGTTCTTC. Protein product: CASRSRRSSYNEQFF. Combining the CDR3 with reference TRBV19 and TRBJ2-1 gives the whole variable domain DGGITQSPKYLFRKEGQNVTLSCEQNLNHDAMYWYRQDPGQGLRLIYYSQIVNDFQKGDIAEGYSVSREKKESFPLTVTSAQKNPTAFYLCASRSRRSSYNEQFFGPGTRLTVL.

This sequence joins TRBV10-1 and TRBJ2-3; D possibly corresponds to TRBD1 (5 bases). Trimming took 4 bases from V and 3 from J, leaving 8 bases between them. The CDR3 loop spans 13 amino acids. Germline lookup yields CDR1 WNHNN and CDR2 SYGVQD (reference sequence). The CDR3 DNA follows: TGCGCCAGCAGTGCCGCAGGGACAGATACGCAGTATTTT. It specifies CASSAAGTDTQYF.

The rearrangement joins TRBV28 to TRBJ1-3, with 7 positions matching TRBD1. The junction had 8 bases not matched to a gene; V was cut back by 5 bases and J by 4 bases. The CDR3 covers 15 residues. CDR1 is MDHEN and CDR2 is SYDVKM in the germline V gene. Here the CDR3 reads CASSPGDSLGNTIYF. The CDR3 bases are TGTGCCAGCAGTCCGGGGGACAGCCTCGGAAACACCATATATTTT.